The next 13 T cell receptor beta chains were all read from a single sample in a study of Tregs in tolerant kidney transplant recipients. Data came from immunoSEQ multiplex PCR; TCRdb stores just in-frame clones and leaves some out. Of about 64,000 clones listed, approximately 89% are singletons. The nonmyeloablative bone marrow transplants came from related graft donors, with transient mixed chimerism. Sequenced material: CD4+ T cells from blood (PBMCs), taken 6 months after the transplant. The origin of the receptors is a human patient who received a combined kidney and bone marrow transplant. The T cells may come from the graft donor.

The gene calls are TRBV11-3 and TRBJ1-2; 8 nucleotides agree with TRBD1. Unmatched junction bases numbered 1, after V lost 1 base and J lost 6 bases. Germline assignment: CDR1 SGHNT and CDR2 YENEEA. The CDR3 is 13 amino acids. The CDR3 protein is CASSLGQGNGYTF. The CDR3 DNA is TGTGCCAGCAGCTTAGGACAGGGGAATGGCTACACCTTC.

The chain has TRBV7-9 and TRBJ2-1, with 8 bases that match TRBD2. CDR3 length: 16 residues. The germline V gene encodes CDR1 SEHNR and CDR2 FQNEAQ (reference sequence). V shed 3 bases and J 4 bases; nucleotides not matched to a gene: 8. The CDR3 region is CASSFPQRGPYNEQFF. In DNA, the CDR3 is TGTGCCAGCAGCTTCCCGCAGCGGGGGCCGTACAATGAGCAGTTCTTC.

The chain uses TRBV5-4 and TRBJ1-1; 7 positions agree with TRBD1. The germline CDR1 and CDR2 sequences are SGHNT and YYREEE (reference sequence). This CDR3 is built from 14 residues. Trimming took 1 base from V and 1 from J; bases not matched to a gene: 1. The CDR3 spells CASSLWTGNTEAFF. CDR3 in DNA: TGTGCCAGCAGCTTGTGGACAGGGAACACTGAAGCTTTCTTT.

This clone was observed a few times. CDR3 loop: CAISESGTTNEKLFF. The CDR3 nucleotides read TGTGCCATCAGTGAGAGCGGTACAACTAATGAAAAACTGTTTTTT. The chain carries TRBV10-3 and TRBJ1-4; D not certain. The germline V and J ends were trimmed by 2 bases and 0 bases, with 7 bases remaining between them. Germline values: CDR1 ENHRY, CDR2 SYGVKD. This CDR3 has 15 amino acids.

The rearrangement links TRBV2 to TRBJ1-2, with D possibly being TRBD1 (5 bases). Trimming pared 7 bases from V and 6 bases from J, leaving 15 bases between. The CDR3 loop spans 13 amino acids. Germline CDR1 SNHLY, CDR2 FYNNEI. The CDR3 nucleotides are TGTGCCAGCAACGTGGGGGGTGAGAATGGCTACACCTTC. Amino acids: CASNVGGENGYTF.

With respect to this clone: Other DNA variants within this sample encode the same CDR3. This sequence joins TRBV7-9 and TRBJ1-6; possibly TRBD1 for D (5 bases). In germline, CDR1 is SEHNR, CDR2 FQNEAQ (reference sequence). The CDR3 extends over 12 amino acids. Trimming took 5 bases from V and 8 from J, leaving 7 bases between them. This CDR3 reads CASSRRDSPLHF. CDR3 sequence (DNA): TGTGCCAGCAGCCGCAGGGATTCACCCCTCCACTTT.

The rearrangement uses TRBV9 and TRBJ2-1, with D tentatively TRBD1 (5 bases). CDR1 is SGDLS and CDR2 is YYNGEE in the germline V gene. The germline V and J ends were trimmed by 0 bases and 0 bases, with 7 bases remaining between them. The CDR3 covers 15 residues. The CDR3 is CASSVVGDSYNEQFF. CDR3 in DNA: TGTGCCAGCAGCGTAGTAGGGGACTCCTACAATGAGCAGTTCTTC.

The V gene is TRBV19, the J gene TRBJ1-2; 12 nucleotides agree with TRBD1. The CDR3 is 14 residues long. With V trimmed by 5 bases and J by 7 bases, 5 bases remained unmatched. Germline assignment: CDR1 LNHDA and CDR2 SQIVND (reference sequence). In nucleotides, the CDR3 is TGTGCCAGTAGTCCCGGGACAGGGGGCATTGGCTACACCTTC. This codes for CASSPGTGGIGYTF.

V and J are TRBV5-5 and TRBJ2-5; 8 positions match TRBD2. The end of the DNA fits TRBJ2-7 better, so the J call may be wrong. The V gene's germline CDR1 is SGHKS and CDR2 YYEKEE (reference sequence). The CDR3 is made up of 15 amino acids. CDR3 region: CASSFDSGTLYEQYF. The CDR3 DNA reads TGTGCCAGCAGCTTCGATAGCGGGACCCTCTACGAGCAGTACTTC.

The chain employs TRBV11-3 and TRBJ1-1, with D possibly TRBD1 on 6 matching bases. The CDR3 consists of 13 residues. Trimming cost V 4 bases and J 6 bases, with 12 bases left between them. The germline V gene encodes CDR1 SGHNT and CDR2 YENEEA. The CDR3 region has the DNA TGTGCCAGCAGCTCTTGGGGACACCCTGAAGCTTTCTTT. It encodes CASSSWGHPEAFF.

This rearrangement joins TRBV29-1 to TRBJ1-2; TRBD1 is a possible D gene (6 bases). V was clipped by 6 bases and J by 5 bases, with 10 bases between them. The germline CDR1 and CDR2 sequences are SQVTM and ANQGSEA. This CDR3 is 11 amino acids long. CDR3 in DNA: TGCAGCGTCACAGGGCGGTATGGCTACACCTTC. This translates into CSVTGRYGYTF. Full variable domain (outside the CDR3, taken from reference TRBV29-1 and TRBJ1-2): SAVISQKPSRDICQRGTSLTIQCQVDSQVTMMFWYRQQPGQSLTLIATANQGSEATYESGFVIDKFPISRPNLTFSTLTVSNMSPEDSSIYLCSVTGRYGYTFGSGTRLTVV.

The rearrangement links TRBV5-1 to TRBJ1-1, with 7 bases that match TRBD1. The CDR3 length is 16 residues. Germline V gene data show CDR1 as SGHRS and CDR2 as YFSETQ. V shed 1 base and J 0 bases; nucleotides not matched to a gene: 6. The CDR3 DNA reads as TGCGCCAGCAGCTTGCTCCGGGACAGTGTGAACACTGAAGCTTTCTTT. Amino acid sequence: CASSLLRDSVNTEAFF.

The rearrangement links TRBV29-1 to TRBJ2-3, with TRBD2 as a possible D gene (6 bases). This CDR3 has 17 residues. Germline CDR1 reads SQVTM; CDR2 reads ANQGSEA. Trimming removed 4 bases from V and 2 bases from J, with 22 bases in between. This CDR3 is CSVGGESGWAITDTQYF. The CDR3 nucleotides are TGCAGCGTTGGGGGAGAAAGCGGGTGGGCCATCACAGATACGCAGTATTTT.